This T cell receptor beta chain was identified in a study of shared clonotypes between healthy human individuals. On the study more broadly: The study used three CD4 naive, three CD4 memory, two CD8 naive and one CD8 memory plate per donor.

Data came from immunoSEQ multiplex PCR; TCRdb stores just in-frame clones and leaves some out. The sample consists of about 1 million clones, roughly 75% of them appearing once. In germline, CDR1 is MNHNS, CDR2 SASEGT. The CDR3 sequence is 11 residues long. Remarks on this clone: An end of the junction differs from the germline gene, which may be a read error.

The clonotype comes from a man between 18 and 29 years old in good health. The genes are TRBV6-1 and TRBJ1-2; no reliable D call. The sample comprised memory CD4+ T cells sorted from blood. Described subset: CD45RA-negative fraction. CDR3 coding DNA: TGTGCCATCAGTGATCCCTATGGCTACACCTTC. Translating it yields CAISDPYGYTF.